This T cell receptor beta chain emerged from a study of cytomegalovirus exposure and HLA in healthy donors. Study findings and constraints: 87-base-pair reads could not separate some V segments, including TRBV6-2 and TRBV6-3.

Germline V CDR1 and CDR2: MDHEN, SYDVKM. V was pared by 3 bases and J by 5 bases, with 10 bases between. The CDR3 totals 13 residues. With respect to this clone: Its antigen remains unknown.

The PCR contained 60 Vbeta and 13 Jbeta primers. Measured with immunoSEQ multiplex PCR; TCRdb has only the in-frame clones, and not every one. The sample holds roughly 250,000 clones, roughly 80% seen once. This TCR was sampled from a girl aged 2 to 10 in good health and CMV-seronegative. The sequencing input was PBMCs. V usage is TRBV28 and J usage is TRBJ1-1, with D unresolved. CDR3 nucleotides: TGTGCCAGCAGTTTTGGAGGGTTTACTGAAGCTTTCTTT. Protein sequence: CASSFGGFTEAFF.